This TCR beta chain was obtained from a study of blood T cell repertoires in COVID-19. This table comes from immunoSEQ multiplex PCR, and its TCRdb copy is limited to in-frame clones, with some not included. The table records roughly 200,000 clones, roughly 84% of them present only once. A single count supports this clone. Sequenced input: PBMCs or T cells enriched from blood (not recorded which). The receptor's source is a man aged 25 to 40 in a cohort exposed to, infected with or recovered from COVID-19 (not recorded which).

CDR3 region: CATSSSGRSYEQYF. CDR3 nucleotide sequence: TGTGCCACCAGCTCTAGCGGGAGGTCATACGAGCAGTACTTC. The rearrangement links TRBV15 to TRBJ2-7; TRBD2 matches 11 bases. Germline values: CDR1 LNHNV, CDR2 YYDKDF (reference sequence). After removal of 5 bases from V and 4 bases from J, the junction contained 4 bases not matched to a gene. The CDR3 length is 14 residues.